Listed below are T cell receptor beta chains from one sample, sequenced in a study of tumor and adjacent non-tumor tissue in lung cancer. MiXCR, run by TCRdb on the multiplex PCR reads, gives a single entry per CDR3 protein. The sample lists around 120,000 distinct CDR3 sequences, roughly 67% occurring once. Sequencing used lung tumor tissue. Receptors originate from a man aged 25-45 years with non-small cell lung cancer. Both conserved end residues are part of each CDR3. The D gene is left open where the match is weak. Size tells how often a clone was seen (once, few, many) or the class of an expanded clone, and some rows leave it out.

. | . | TRBJ2-7 | TRBV11-2 | CASNLDTGYYKQYF | TGTGCCAGCAACTTAGATACGGGATACTACAAGCAGTACTTC
TRBD2 | once | TRBJ2-1 | TRBV5-4 | CASSELTGGPSYNEQFF | TGTGCCAGCAGCGAACTAACGGGGGGGCCGTCCTACAATGAACAGTTCTTC
. | . | TRBJ2-7 | TRBV6-2/TRBV6-3 | CASTGIYKQNF | TGTGCCAGCACGGGAATCTACAAGCAGAACTTC
. | . | TRBJ2-7 | TRBV7-9 | CASRARTPAYELYF | TGTGCCAGCAGGGCTCGGACTCCCGCCTACGAGCTGTACTTC
. | few | TRBJ2-5 | TRBV7-8 | CARGQETQYF | TGTGCCAGAGGGCAAGAGACCCAGTACTTC
. | . | TRBJ1-2 | TRBV11-2 | CVSSPPDRTPPLGYTF | TGTGTCAGCAGCCCCCCCGACAGGACCCCTCCCCTTGGTTACACCTTC
TRBD1 | . | TRBJ1-5 | TRBV6-2/TRBV6-3 | CASRGGQDEVHPQHF | TGTGCCAGCAGGGGGGGACAGGATGAGGTTCATCCCCAGCATTTT
. | . | TRBJ2-5 | TRBV6-1 | CVSSLEQETQYF | TGTGTCAGCAGTCTGGAACAAGAGACCCAGTACTTC
. | . | TRBJ2-3 | TRBV6-2/TRBV6-3 | CASSYNGGDTDTQYF | TGTGCCAGCAGTTATAACGGGGGAGACACAGATACGCAGTATTTT
. | few | TRBJ2-7 | TRBV24-1 | CATSDGGRYEQYF | TGTGCCACCAGTGATGGGGGGAGGTACGAGCAGTACTTC
TRBD2 | . | TRBJ2-3 | TRBV20-1 | CSALGGLVLDTQYF | TGCAGTGCACTAGGCGGACTAGTCCTAGATACGCAGTATTTT
TRBD2 | few | TRBJ2-7 | TRBV6-9 | CASSYSRLAVIYEQYF | TGTGCCAGCAGTTATTCCAGACTAGCGGTTATCTACGAGCAGTACTTC
. | many | TRBJ1-1 | TRBV5-6 | CASSLVGTEAFF | TGTGCCAGCAGCTTGGTCGGCACTGAAGCTTTCTTT
. | many | TRBJ1-2 | TRBV29-1 | CSVAEKTGYTF | TGCAGCGTTGCGGAGAAGACTGGCTACACCTTC
. | once | TRBJ2-1 | TRBV20-1 | CSALTGIIVPHEQFF | TGCAGTGCCCTGACCGGGATTATCGTTCCCCATGAGCAGTTCTTC
TRBD2 | . | TRBJ2-7 | TRBV20-1 | CSDRRTGGPFEQYF | TGCAGTGATAGACGAACGGGAGGTCCCTTCGAGCAGTACTTC
TRBD1 | . | TRBJ2-7 | TRBV5-6 | CAGSLDRAYEQYF | TGTGCAGGCAGCCTGGACAGGGCCTACGAGCAGTACTTC
. | once | TRBJ2-7 | TRBV6-6 | CVSTTGRADEQYF | TGTGTCAGCACTACCGGGCGGGCGGACGAGCAGTACTTC
. | few | TRBJ1-1 | TRBV7-8 | CASIHPATVKAFF | TGTGCCAGCATCCACCCCGCGACAGTTAAAGCTTTCTTT
. | . | TRBJ2-3 | TRBV6-2/TRBV6-3 | CASTYGDCTDTQYF | TGTGCCAGCACCTACGGGGACTGCACGGATACGCAGTATTTT
. | . | TRBJ2-7 | TRBV7-8 | CASSQNPGSYEQYF | TGTGCCAGCAGCCAGAACCCAGGCTCCTACGAGCAGTACTTC
. | . | TRBJ2-7 | TRBV29-1 | CSVVDSRSYEQYF | TGCAGCGTGGTGGACAGCCGATCATACGAGCAGTACTTC
TRBD2 | . | TRBJ2-3 | TRBV12-3/TRBV12-4 | CAGNIGTSGEASDTQYF | TGTGCCGGCAATATCGGGACTAGCGGGGAGGCATCAGATACGCAGTATTTT
. | . | TRBJ2-1 | TRBV11-3 | CASSLGWGGDVQFF | TGTGCCAGCAGCTTAGGGTGGGGTGGGGATGTGCAGTTCTTC
. | . | TRBJ1-2 | TRBV6-1 | CANNRFNGYTF | TGTGCCAACAATCGATTTAATGGCTACACCTTC
. | many | TRBJ2-5 | TRBV6-5 | CASSYSLLDQETQYF | TGTGCCAGCAGTTACTCCCTATTAGATCAAGAGACCCAGTACTTC
TRBD1 | . | TRBJ2-3 | TRBV4-1 | CASSQEAQGAGDTQYF | TGCGCCAGCAGCCAAGAGGCCCAGGGGGCTGGGGATACGCAGTATTTT
. | . | TRBJ2-2 | TRBV5-5 | CASSFNKPNTGELFF | TGTGCCAGCAGCTTTAACAAACCGAACACCGGGGAGCTGTTTTTT
TRBD2 | . | TRBJ2-2 | TRBV30 | CAWRTSGGTGELFF | TGTGCCTGGAGGACTAGCGGGGGGACCGGGGAGCTGTTTTTT
. | . | TRBJ1-4 | TRBV6-6 | CASSYSGGGKNDKLFF | TGTGCCAGCAGTTACTCGGGAGGAGGGAAGAATGATAAACTGTTTTTT
. | . | TRBJ2-7 | TRBV6-2/TRBV6-3 | CDSSPTGVYEQYF | TGTGACAGCAGTCCTACCGGGGTCTACGAGCAGTACTTC